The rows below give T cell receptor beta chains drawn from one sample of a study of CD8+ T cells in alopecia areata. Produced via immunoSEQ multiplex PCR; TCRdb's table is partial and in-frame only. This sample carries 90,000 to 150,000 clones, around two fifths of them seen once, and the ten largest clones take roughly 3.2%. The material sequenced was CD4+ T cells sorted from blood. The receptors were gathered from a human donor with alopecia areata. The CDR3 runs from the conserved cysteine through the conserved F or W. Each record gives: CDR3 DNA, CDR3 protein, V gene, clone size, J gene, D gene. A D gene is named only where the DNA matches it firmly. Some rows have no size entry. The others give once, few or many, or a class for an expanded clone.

CDR3nt: TGTGCCAGCAGTCCTCCCGGGACTAGCTACCTGTATGAGCAGTTCTTC; CDR3aa: CASSPPGTSYLYEQFF; v_gene: TRBV28; abundance: few; j_gene: TRBJ2-1; d_gene: TRBD2
CDR3nt: TGTGCCAGCAGTTTACCGGCTAGCACAGATACGCAGTATTTT; CDR3aa: CASSLPASTDTQYF; v_gene: TRBV28; abundance: few; j_gene: TRBJ2-3; d_gene: -
CDR3nt: TGTGCCAGCAGAGGATACAATGAGCAGTTCTTC; CDR3aa: CASRGYNEQFF; v_gene: TRBV25-1; abundance: few; j_gene: TRBJ2-1; d_gene: -
CDR3nt: TGTGCCTGGAGTGTACTTGGGAGACAGGGGGCGAAAGAGACCCAGTACTTC; CDR3aa: CAWSVLGRQGAKETQYF; v_gene: TRBV30; abundance: -; j_gene: TRBJ2-5; d_gene: TRBD1
CDR3nt: TGCAGCGTTGGAGGAGGGGCCGGGGAGCTGTTTTTT; CDR3aa: CSVGGGAGELFF; v_gene: TRBV29-1; abundance: few; j_gene: TRBJ2-2; d_gene: -
CDR3nt: TGTGCCAGCAGCCCGCGTCCGGGATCTGATACGCAGTATTTT; CDR3aa: CASSPRPGSDTQYF; v_gene: TRBV4-2; abundance: -; j_gene: TRBJ2-3; d_gene: -
CDR3nt: TGTGCCTGTTATAAGCCGGGGGACAGGGCCCAGTACTTC; CDR3aa: CACYKPGDRAQYF; v_gene: TRBV30; abundance: -; j_gene: TRBJ2-5; d_gene: TRBD1
CDR3nt: TGTGCCAGCAGTTGGGACTTCAGGGCAAATGAGCAGTTCTTC; CDR3aa: CASSWDFRANEQFF; v_gene: TRBV6-6; abundance: few; j_gene: TRBJ2-1; d_gene: -
CDR3nt: TGTGCCAGCAGTGCTCGCGAGACCCAGTACTTC; CDR3aa: CASSARETQYF; v_gene: TRBV28; abundance: -; j_gene: TRBJ2-5; d_gene: -
CDR3nt: TGTGCCTGGGGTACCACAAATCAGCCCCAGCATTTT; CDR3aa: CAWGTTNQPQHF; v_gene: TRBV30; abundance: -; j_gene: TRBJ1-5; d_gene: -
CDR3nt: TGTGCCAGCAGCTCCGGGGCCCTCCACTTT; CDR3aa: CASSSGALHF; v_gene: TRBV7-9; abundance: -; j_gene: TRBJ1-6; d_gene: -
CDR3nt: TGTGCCAGCAGTTCGACAGGGAGGAGTGAGCAGTTCTTC; CDR3aa: CASSSTGRSEQFF; v_gene: TRBV28; abundance: -; j_gene: TRBJ2-1; d_gene: -
CDR3nt: TGTGCCATCAGTGAGTCGGTGGGCCCCTACGAGCAGTACTTC; CDR3aa: CAISESVGPYEQYF; v_gene: TRBV10-3; abundance: many; j_gene: TRBJ2-7; d_gene: -
CDR3nt: TGCGCCAGCAGCTTGGAGGACAGGCTAACCTACAATGAGCAGTTCTTC; CDR3aa: CASSLEDRLTYNEQFF; v_gene: TRBV5-1; abundance: once; j_gene: TRBJ2-1; d_gene: TRBD1
CDR3nt: TGCAGCGTTGAGGGGCAGGGAGTAAACTACGAGCAGTACTTC; CDR3aa: CSVEGQGVNYEQYF; v_gene: TRBV29-1; abundance: -; j_gene: TRBJ2-7; d_gene: -
CDR3nt: TGTGCCAGCAGTGTTGGACTTTCCGAGCAGTACTTC; CDR3aa: CASSVGLSEQYF; v_gene: TRBV2; abundance: few; j_gene: TRBJ2-7; d_gene: -
CDR3nt: TGTGCCAGCAGCCAGTACAGGGGCCTTAACTATGGCTACACCTTC; CDR3aa: CASSQYRGLNYGYTF; v_gene: TRBV14; abundance: once; j_gene: TRBJ1-2; d_gene: TRBD1
CDR3nt: TGTGCCAGCAGTTTACCATTGACCTCACCCTATGGCTACACCTTC; CDR3aa: CASSLPLTSPYGYTF; v_gene: TRBV27; abundance: -; j_gene: TRBJ1-2; d_gene: -
CDR3nt: TGTGCCAGCAGGCTTCAGGGAGGCGTCACAGATACGCAGTATTTT; CDR3aa: CASRLQGGVTDTQYF; v_gene: TRBV6-5; abundance: few; j_gene: TRBJ2-3; d_gene: -
CDR3nt: TGCGCCAGCAGCCAAAACGTGGTTGGGAATCAGCCCCAGCATTTT; CDR3aa: CASSQNVVGNQPQHF; v_gene: TRBV4-1; abundance: -; j_gene: TRBJ1-5; d_gene: -
CDR3nt: TGCAGCGTTGAACTTACCGGGACGGCAAACACTGAAGCTTTCTTT; CDR3aa: CSVELTGTANTEAFF; v_gene: TRBV29-1; abundance: -; j_gene: TRBJ1-1; d_gene: -
CDR3nt: TGTGCCAGCAGTGAAGAAGGGGGTCCTGGAAACACCATATATTTT; CDR3aa: CASSEEGGPGNTIYF; v_gene: TRBV2; abundance: -; j_gene: TRBJ1-3; d_gene: -
CDR3nt: TGCAGCGCGGGGGGTGAAGCTTTCTTT; CDR3aa: CSAGGEAFF; v_gene: TRBV29-1; abundance: -; j_gene: TRBJ1-1; d_gene: -
CDR3nt: TGTGCCAGCAGTGAATACAGGGGCAAGCGGCAAGAGACCCAGTACTTC; CDR3aa: CASSEYRGKRQETQYF; v_gene: TRBV25-1; abundance: few; j_gene: TRBJ2-5; d_gene: -
CDR3nt: TGTGCCAGCAGCCCCGGACTAGAGGGCAATGAGCAGTTCTTC; CDR3aa: CASSPGLEGNEQFF; v_gene: TRBV7-2; abundance: -; j_gene: TRBJ2-1; d_gene: TRBD2
CDR3nt: TGCAGCGCAGACAGGGGTGACACCGGGGAGCTGTTTTTT; CDR3aa: CSADRGDTGELFF; v_gene: TRBV29-1; abundance: -; j_gene: TRBJ2-2; d_gene: TRBD1
CDR3nt: TGTGCCAGCAGCTCCAGGGAGTACAATGAGCAGTTCTTC; CDR3aa: CASSSREYNEQFF; v_gene: TRBV7-2; abundance: -; j_gene: TRBJ2-1; d_gene: -